This TCR beta chain was found in a study of blood T cell repertoires in COVID-19. Whole-study context: Researchers got acute and convalescent COVID-19 samples from the United States, Italy and Spain.

Some clones are missing from TCRdb's copy, which holds only in-frame ones; the method was immunoSEQ multiplex PCR. This sample carries 250,000 to 350,000 clones, 75% to 90% of them seen once, and the ten largest clones take around 0.84%. The CDR3 totals 15 residues. Trimming removed 0 bases at V and 7 bases at J, with 14 bases between. Germline V CDR1 and CDR2: SGHRS, YFSETQ. The V call is TRBV5-1, the J call TRBJ1-5; a possible D gene is TRBD1 (5 bases). The receptor was isolated from a man between 25 and 39 years old with acute or convalescent COVID-19. Input material: peripheral blood. CDR3 nucleotide sequence: TGCGCCAGCAGCTTGGCGCCGGGTAGGGGCCAGCCCCAGCATTTT. Translation: CASSLAPGRGQPQHF.